Following are 2 T cell receptor beta chains from one sample sequenced in a study of lymphopenia after photon versus proton radiotherapy (dated by TCRdb to the late 2010s). Libraries were built with the immunoSEQ multiplex PCR assay. TCRdb carries this immuneACCESS record with in-frame sequences only. Its versions omit some clonotypes, under half of them owing to an unresolved V gene in the studies checked, with the rest unexplained. This sample comprises fewer than 6,000 clones, approximately 89% of them detected only once. The ten largest account for about 23% of the sample. Sequencing was performed on peripheral blood, taken from a patient treated with photon-based radiotherapy. The receptors were gathered from a man older than 75 with cholangiocarcinoma.

The CDR3 bases are TGTGCCAGCTCACCACCGACCGGACAGGTTAATGAAAAACTGTTTTTT. Protein: CASSPPTGQVNEKLFF. This chain uses TRBV18 with TRBJ1-4; 7 bases line up with TRBD1. From germline, CDR1 is KGHSH and CDR2 LQKENI. V dropped 0 bases and J dropped 4; count of bases not matched to a gene: 5. The length of the CDR3 is 16 residues.

V and J are TRBV9 and TRBJ2-2; D is uncertain. Germline assignment: CDR1 SGDLS and CDR2 YYNGEE. Deletions cut 0 bases from V and 5 bases from J, with 8 bases between. The CDR3 extends over 14 amino acids. The CDR3 DNA sequence: TGTGCCAGCAGCGTAGATCTGGGAACCGGGGAGCTGTTTTTT. This translates into CASSVDLGTGELFF. The full variable domain, in which reference TRBV9 and TRBJ2-2 provide the parts outside the CDR3, is DSGVTQTPKHLITATGQRVTLRCSPRSGDLSVYWYQQSLDQGLQFLIQYYNGEERAKGNILERFSAQQFPDLHSELNLSSLELGDSALYFCASSVDLGTGELFFGEGSRLTVL.